This TCR beta chain stems from a study of OX40 agonist ivuxolimab in advanced cancers. Whole-study findings and limits: CD4+ and CD8+ T cells in blood underwent clonal expansion by week 6 at 0.1 to 3.0 mg/kg.

Generated by immunoSEQ multiplex PCR, the TCRdb table keeps only in-frame clones and is missing some. The repertoire holds some 60,000 clones, with around 86% as singletons. This CDR3 spans 12 amino acids. Germline CDR1 reads MGHDK; CDR2 reads SYGVNS. The investigators sampled blood at baseline, at cycle 4 day 1, and at cycle 7 day 1. Details on this clone: What it recognizes is unknown. The junction and the germline gene differ at one end; a read error may be behind it.

V is TRBV25-1 and J is TRBJ1-1; D unresolved. The source was CD4+ or CD8+ T cells sorted from blood, collected in a trial of the OX40 agonist ivuxolimab. The origin of this receptor is an adult with an advanced solid tumor such as melanoma, head and neck, liver or kidney cancer. The CDR3 region is CASREWEGEAFF. The DNA of the CDR3 is TGTGCCAGCAGGGAATGGGAGGGTGAAGCTTTCTTT.